The 8 T cell receptor beta chains in this list originate from one sample, sequenced in a study of blood T cell repertoires in COVID-19. The table came from immunoSEQ multiplex PCR; TCRdb's copy has only in-frame clones and leaves some out. The profile shows more than 35,000 clones, approximately 90% of them singletons. The sample taken for sequencing was peripheral blood. These TCRs come from a human donor in a cohort sampled during active COVID-19.

The CDR3 nucleotides read TGCGCCAGCAGCTTGTCTAGCGGGAGGGGGGGCGAGCAGTACTTC. Its translation is CASSLSSGRGGEQYF. The chain links TRBV5-1 to TRBJ2-7; 12 positions match TRBD2. Losses at the gene ends were 1 base for V and 6 bases for J; bases not matched to a gene: 5. This CDR3 contains 15 residues. Germline CDR1 reads SGHRS; CDR2 reads YFSETQ.

This clone was picked up a small number of times. The chain uses TRBV15 and TRBJ2-2; 7 nucleotides match TRBD2. CDR1 is LNHNV, CDR2 YYDKDF, per germline (reference sequence). The CDR3 is made up of 18 amino acids. Unmatched junction bases numbered 12, after V lost 2 bases and J lost 3 bases. Here the CDR3 reads CATSRPRDYTYYTGELFF. CDR3 DNA sequence: TGTGCCACCAGCAGACCCCGGGACTACACCTACTACACCGGGGAGCTGTTTTTT. The complete variable domain, with remaining parts taken from reference TRBV15 and TRBJ2-2, reads DAMVIQNPRYQVTQFGKPVTLSCSQTLNHNVMYWYQQKSSQAPKLLFHYYDKDFNNEADTPDNFQSRRPNTSFCFLDIRSPGLGDTAMYLCATSRPRDYTYYTGELFFGEGSRLTVL.

V and J are TRBV3-1 (or the pseudogene TRBV3-2) and TRBJ2-7; tentative D call: TRBD2 (6 bases). CDR1 is LGHDT and CDR2 is YNNKEL in the germline V gene (reference sequence). The CDR3 has 14 amino acids. The germline V and J ends were trimmed by 3 bases and 1 base, with 10 bases remaining between them. The CDR3 DNA reads TGTGCCAGCAGCCACGGGAGCGGTTCCTACGAGCAGTACTTC. Its protein product is CASSHGSGSYEQYF.

CDR3 amino acids: CASSRGAVYNEQFF. For the CDR3, the DNA is TGTGCCAGCAGTCGGGGGGCTGTCTACAATGAGCAGTTCTTC. The chain uses TRBV25-1 and TRBJ2-1; D is possibly TRBD2 (7 bases). This CDR3 spans 14 amino acids. The germline CDR1 and CDR2 sequences are MGHDK and SYGVNS. Trimming stripped 5 bases from V and 3 bases from J, with 11 bases between.

V gene TRBV28 combines with J gene TRBJ1-2, with D perhaps matching TRBD1 (6 bases). The CDR3 contains 16 residues. V was clipped by 3 bases and J by 3 bases, with 17 bases between them. CDR1 and CDR2 (germline): MDHEN, SYDVKM. CDR3 bases: TGTGCCAGCAGTTTTGCAGGGGCCACAGCGGACTATGGCTACACCTTC. Its protein product is CASSFAGATADYGYTF.

This sequence joins TRBV5-4 and TRBJ1-6; D perhaps matches TRBD1 (6 bases). Germline assignment: CDR1 SGHNT and CDR2 YYREEE (reference sequence). The CDR3 totals 16 residues. Trimming removed 0 bases from V and 4 bases from J, with 11 bases in between. CDR3 loop: CASSLDRALYNSPLHF. DNA of the CDR3: TGTGCCAGCAGCTTGGACAGGGCATTGTATAATTCACCCCTCCACTTT.

This clone has more than one count but fewer than ten. The V gene is TRBV4-1, the J gene TRBJ2-7, with 10 positions matching TRBD2. The J segment lost 8 bases and the V segment lost 0 bases, leaving 7 bases of the junction unmatched. The CDR3 runs 15 residues. CDR1 and CDR2 from the germline V gene are MGHRA and YSYEKL. Written as DNA, the CDR3 is TGCGCCAGCAGCCAAGACCCGGGACTAGCGTACCAGCAGTACTTC. Translation gives CASSQDPGLAYQQYF.

CDR3 nucleotides: TGTGCCAGCAGTTTATTCTTTGAGGCCCCAGGACTCGGTACGCAGTATTTT. Translating it yields CASSLFFEAPGLGTQYF. The V and J genes are TRBV27 and TRBJ2-3; D may be TRBD2 (5 bases). The V end was cut by 1 base, the J end by 8 bases, with 22 bases between. CDR3 length equals 17 residues. Germline loops: CDR1 MNHEY, CDR2 SMNVEV (reference sequence).